This T cell receptor beta chain was profiled in a study of T cells in pancreatic ductal adenocarcinoma. General observations from the study: Tumor samples had fewer productive templates and roughly 7.3-fold fewer unique clonotypes than blood. Results skew toward the minority of patients with early-stage disease.

Produced via immunoSEQ multiplex PCR; TCRdb's table is partial and in-frame only. Of 15,000 to 20,000 clones in the sample, around nine tenths were seen once. Germline CDR1 is GTSNPN and CDR2 is SVGIG (reference sequence). This CDR3 is built from 12 residues. Between the trimmed V and J ends, which lost 3 bases and 0 bases, there was a span of 6 bases. The selected patients with pancreatic ductal adenocarcinoma had surgery but no neoadjuvant therapy. By its share, this clone is medium-sized (0.01 to 0.1%). What it recognizes is unknown. The rearrangement uses TRBV30 and TRBJ2-7; no reliable D call. The sample consisted of PBMCs. The clonotype was recovered from a human donor with pancreatic ductal adenocarcinoma. The CDR3 coding sequence is TGTGCCTGGAGCAGTGACTCCTACGAGCAGTACTTC. Its translation: CAWSSDSYEQYF.